Each of the 22 T cell receptor beta chains below was sequenced from the same sample in a study of blood T cell repertoires in COVID-19. TCRdb's copy holds only in-frame clones and misses some; the assay was immunoSEQ multiplex PCR. The top ten hold about a tenth of the sample, which has some 300,000 clones, around nine tenths seen once. The sequenced material came from PBMCs or T cells enriched from blood (not recorded which). These TCRs come from a woman aged 25 to 45 who had recovered from COVID-19.

The gene calls are TRBV19 and TRBJ2-1, with D possibly matching TRBD1 (6 bases). With 3 bases removed from V and 7 bases from J, the gap between germline ends came to 13 bases. The CDR3 is 14 residues long. CDR1 LNHDA and CDR2 SQIVND come from the germline V gene (reference sequence). The CDR3 protein is CASSIYQGWNEQFF. The CDR3, as DNA: TGTGCCAGTAGTATTTATCAGGGGTGGAATGAGCAGTTCTTC. Full variable domain (missing parts from reference TRBV19 and TRBJ2-1): DGGITQSPKYLFRKEGQNVTLSCEQNLNHDAMYWYRQDPGQGLRLIYYSQIVNDFQKGDIAEGYSVSREKKESFPLTVTSAQKNPTAFYLCASSIYQGWNEQFFGPGTRLTVL.

V and J are TRBV3-1 (or the pseudogene TRBV3-2) and TRBJ1-6, with 8 nucleotides matching TRBD1. V lost 0 bases to trimming and J lost 12 bases; unmatched junction nucleotides: 1. The CDR3 has 13 amino acids. In germline, CDR1 is LGHDT, CDR2 YNNKEL (reference sequence). In nucleotides, the CDR3 is TGTGCCAGCAGCCAAGACAGGGGGCGACCCCTCCACTTT. It specifies CASSQDRGRPLHF.

In this sample, this clone turned up once. This chain connects TRBV6-5 to TRBJ2-7, with D maybe TRBD1 (6 bases). The V and J ends lost 5 bases and 1 base respectively, with 12 bases between them. Germline values: CDR1 MNHEY, CDR2 SVGAGI. The CDR3 is made up of 14 amino acids. This CDR3 reads CASSLTGKSYEQYF. The CDR3 coding sequence is TGTGCCAGCAGTCTGACAGGAAAATCCTACGAGCAGTACTTC.

The rearrangement joins TRBV4-1 to TRBJ1-2; 7 bases align to TRBD1. The trim removed 1 base at V and 5 bases at J, leaving 7 bases unmatched. CDR3 length equals 15 residues. Germline V gene sequence: CDR1 MGHRA, CDR2 YSYEKL. The CDR3 DNA reads TGCGCCAGCAGCCAAGTAATTGGGACAGAGTATGGCTACACCTTC. Its translation is CASSQVIGTEYGYTF.

V usage is TRBV6-1 and J usage is TRBJ2-5, with D tentatively TRBD1 (5 bases). The V end lost 0 bases, the J end lost 4 bases, and 21 bases lay between the germline ends. The CDR3 is 18 residues long. The germline V gene has CDR1 MNHNS and CDR2 SASEGT. The CDR3 spells CASSEARWLVRAGETQYF. The CDR3 nucleotides are TGTGCCAGCAGTGAAGCGAGGTGGCTTGTCAGGGCTGGAGAGACCCAGTACTTC.

This chain connects TRBV5-8 to TRBJ2-3, with D possibly being TRBD2 (6 bases). Germline V gene sequence: CDR1 SGHTS, CDR2 YDEGEE. There are 15 residues in the CDR3. Trimming took off 4 bases at V and 0 bases at J, with 12 bases between the two ends. CDR3 in DNA: TGTGCCAGCAGCATTCGACGGGAGAGCACAGATACGCAGTATTTT. Translated: CASSIRRESTDTQYF.

This chain joins TRBV14 and TRBJ1-1; no definite D call. The CDR3 loop spans 12 amino acids. CDR1 is SGHDN and CDR2 is FVKESK in the germline V gene. The V end was cut by 1 base, the J end by 9 bases, with 9 bases between. The CDR3 DNA follows: TGTGCCAGCAGCCAAGGAGTGATCCAAGCTTTCTTT. It yields the protein CASSQGVIQAFF.

This chain connects TRBV7-9 to TRBJ2-5, with TRBD1 matching 8 bases. Unmatched junction bases numbered 13, after V lost 5 bases and J lost 5 bases. CDR1 SEHNR and CDR2 FQNEAQ come from the germline V gene (reference sequence). CDR3 length: 16 amino acids. CDR3 sequence: CASSPRRDRWGETQYF. CDR3 DNA sequence: TGTGCCAGCAGCCCCCGGCGGGACAGGTGGGGGGAGACCCAGTACTTC.

J is TRBJ2-1 and V is TRBV4-1; D is undetermined. CDR1 and CDR2 (germline): MGHRA, YSYEKL. Trimming pared 1 base from V and 9 bases from J, leaving 16 bases between. The CDR3 runs 15 residues. CDR3 sequence (DNA): TGCGCCAGCAGCCAAGGACTGGCTGGGTACGGTGAGCAGTTCTTC. Its protein product is CASSQGLAGYGEQFF.

V gene TRBV2 combines with J gene TRBJ1-2; perhaps TRBD1 as D (6 bases). The CDR3 runs to 13 residues. In germline, CDR1 is SNHLY, CDR2 FYNNEI. V lost 4 bases to trimming and J lost 2 bases, with 8 bases between them. The CDR3: CASSADRNYGYTF. The CDR3 DNA reads TGTGCCAGCAGTGCCGACAGGAACTATGGCTACACCTTC.

The chain carries TRBV20-1 and TRBJ2-1, with 14 bases lining up with TRBD2. The CDR3 runs to 16 residues. Trimming took 3 bases from V and 10 from J; bases not matched to a gene: 11. Germline V gene sequence: CDR1 DFQATT, CDR2 SNEGSKA (reference sequence). Here the CDR3 reads CSASHPTSGRAEEQFF. The CDR3 nucleotides are TGCAGTGCTAGTCATCCGACTAGCGGGAGGGCAGAAGAGCAGTTCTTC.

This chain joins TRBV11-2 and TRBJ2-1, with D perhaps TRBD1 (5 bases). This CDR3 contains 12 residues. Per germline, CDR1 SGHAT and CDR2 FQNNGV. V was shortened by 5 bases and J by 7 bases, with 9 bases between the two germline ends. DNA for the CDR3: TGTGCCAGCAGCGGTGGACAAAATGAGCAGTTCTTC. Its protein product is CASSGGQNEQFF.

The V call is TRBV7-9, the J call TRBJ1-5; unclear D gene. Germline V gene data show CDR1 as SEHNR and CDR2 as FQNEAQ (reference sequence). The CDR3 has 15 amino acids. Trimming left V 0 bases short and J 3 bases short, with 9 bases between. The CDR3 nucleotides are TGTGCCAGCAGCTTAGCGGGAGGGTACAATCAGCCCCAGCATTTT. It specifies CASSLAGGYNQPQHF.

This chain connects TRBV28 to TRBJ2-1; D is possibly TRBD2 (6 bases). Trimming shortened V by 2 bases and J by 8 bases, and 22 bases separated the two germline ends. The CDR3 has 17 amino acids. Germline CDR1 MDHEN, CDR2 SYDVKM. Here the CDR3 DNA reads TGTGCCAGCAGTTTAAGCTCTAGGGCCCTAGCGTTGGATGAGCAGTTCTTC. Translated: CASSLSSRALALDEQFF.

This chain connects TRBV7-9 to TRBJ1-2; D is perhaps TRBD1 (5 bases). The germline gives CDR1 SEHNR, CDR2 FQNEAQ (reference sequence). This CDR3 is 13 amino acids long. V lost 3 bases and J lost 2, with 7 bases in between. The CDR3 coding sequence is TGTGCCAGCAGCTTGACAGAGAACTATGGCTACACCTTC. It encodes CASSLTENYGYTF. Looking up the rest from reference TRBV7-9 and TRBJ1-2 gives the full variable domain: DTGVSQNPRHKITKRGQNVTFRCDPISEHNRLYWYRQTLGQGPEFLTYFQNEAQLEKSRLLSDRFSAERPKGSFSTLEIQRTEQGDSAMYLCASSLTENYGYTFGSGTRLTVV.

This chain joins TRBV11-1 and TRBJ2-5, with a tentative D call TRBD2 (5 bases). The CDR3 covers 15 residues. Per germline, CDR1 SGHAT and CDR2 FQDESV (reference sequence). V lost 6 bases to trimming and J lost 0 bases, with 14 bases between them. CDR3 in amino acids: CASSGLNIHQETQYF. As DNA, the CDR3 is TGTGCCAGCAGTGGACTCAACATACACCAAGAGACCCAGTACTTC. Full variable domain (remainder filled in from reference TRBV11-1 and TRBJ2-5): EAEVAQSPRYKITEKSQAVAFWCDPISGHATLYWYRQILGQGPELLVQFQDESVVDDSQLPKDRFSAERLKGVDSTLKIQPAELGDSAMYLCASSGLNIHQETQYFGPGTRLLVL.

DNA of the CDR3: TGTGCCAGCAGACCTTTTGGGGGGGCAGGTAACTACAATGAGCAGTTCTTC. It is translated as CASRPFGGAGNYNEQFF. The chain is built from TRBV6-2 or TRBV6-3 and TRBJ2-1; D perhaps matches TRBD2 (7 bases). CDR1 MNHEY and CDR2 SVGEGT come from the germline V gene. V gave up 6 bases and J gave up 3 bases, with 21 bases separating them. CDR3 size: 17 residues.

V gene TRBV6-5 combines with J gene TRBJ1-2; D not certain. The CDR3 loop spans 13 amino acids. Trimming cost V 5 bases and J 4 bases, with 11 bases left between them. Germline CDR1 is MNHEY and CDR2 is SVGAGI. The CDR3 spells CASSPPGSYGYTF. The CDR3 DNA sequence: TGTGCCAGCAGTCCCCCTGGCAGCTATGGCTACACCTTC.

V and J are TRBV19 and TRBJ2-1, with 7 positions matching TRBD2. The trim removed 5 bases at V and 5 bases at J, leaving 9 bases unmatched. The CDR3 extends over 15 amino acids. Germline V lookup: CDR1 LNHDA, CDR2 SQIVND (reference sequence). The chain's CDR3 is CASSPAGERDNEQFF. CDR3 sequence (DNA): TGTGCCAGTAGTCCGGCGGGGGAAAGGGACAATGAGCAGTTCTTC.

The J gene is TRBJ1-1, the V gene TRBV30, with 7 bases that match TRBD1. Germline CDR1 and CDR2: GTSNPN and SVGIG (reference sequence). The CDR3 has 13 residues. J lost 4 bases, V lost 5 bases, and 7 bases had no gene match. For the CDR3, the DNA is TGTGCCTGGGACATTACAGGGGCCACTGAAGCTTTCTTT. It translates to CAWDITGATEAFF.

The chain couples TRBV6-2 or TRBV6-3 to TRBJ1-2, with D uncertain. There are 11 residues in the CDR3. Germline V lookup: CDR1 MNHEY, CDR2 SVGEGT. V was pared by 5 bases and J by 2 bases, with 3 bases between. As DNA, the CDR3 is TGTGCCAGCAGTGCGAACTATGGCTACACCTTC. Translation gives CASSANYGYTF.

The chain uses TRBV10-3 and TRBJ1-1; 8 nucleotides line up with TRBD1. The junction had 4 bases not matched to a gene; V was cut back by 4 bases and J by 3 bases. The CDR3 is 14 residues long. Germline lookup yields CDR1 ENHRY and CDR2 SYGVKD. CDR3 loop: CAISVMGQDTEAFF. The CDR3 DNA follows: TGTGCCATCAGTGTTATGGGACAGGACACTGAAGCTTTCTTT.